Below are 6 T cell receptor beta chains sequenced from a single sample in a study of neurological immune-mediated disorders. TCRdb re-analysed the 5' RACE reads in MiXCR, keeping a single row per CDR3 protein. The sample records around 68,000 distinct CDR3 sequences, approximately 3.7% being singletons. Specimen: PBMCs. Source of these receptors: a man over 45 with multiple sclerosis.

This clonotype was observed many times. The rearrangement links TRBV5-1 to TRBJ1-4, with 9 bases aligning to TRBD1. Trimming at V came to 4 bases and at J to 3 bases, leaving 4 bases not matched to a gene. CDR1 and CDR2 from the germline V gene are SGHRS and YFSETQ. CDR3 length equals 15 residues. CDR3 region: CASSPGQGPNEKLFF. The CDR3 DNA sequence: TGCGCCAGCAGCCCGGGACAGGGCCCTAATGAAAAACTGTTTTTT. The full variable domain, completed using reference TRBV5-1 and TRBJ1-4, is KAGVTQTPRYLIKTRGQQVTLSCSPISGHRSVSWYQQTPGQGLQFLFEYFSETQRNKGNFPGRFSGRQFSNSRSEMNVSTLELGDSALYLCASSPGQGPNEKLFFGSGTQLSVL.

This clonotype was seen ten or more times. This chain connects TRBV20-1 to TRBJ2-2; 12 bases agree with TRBD2. The CDR3 length is 14 residues. Germline V gene data show CDR1 as DFQATT and CDR2 as SNEGSKA (reference sequence). V lost 6 bases, J lost 6 bases, and 5 bases stayed unmatched. The CDR3 protein is CSASSGGAPGELFF. Here the CDR3 DNA reads TGCAGTGCATCTAGCGGGGGGGCTCCCGGGGAGCTGTTTTTT.

In its sample, this clonotype was seen many times. The chain recombines TRBV5-1 with TRBJ2-1; D may be TRBD1 (5 bases). The CDR3 is 13 amino acids. Germline V gives CDR1 SGHRS, CDR2 YFSETQ. Trimming shortened V by 0 bases and J by 12 bases, and 13 bases separated the two germline ends. The CDR3: CASSLDRTRTQFF. The CDR3 coding sequence is TGCGCCAGCAGCTTGGACAGGACCCGGACGCAGTTCTTC. Variable domain in full (rest from reference TRBV5-1 and TRBJ2-1): KAGVTQTPRYLIKTRGQQVTLSCSPISGHRSVSWYQQTPGQGLQFLFEYFSETQRNKGNFPGRFSGRQFSNSRSEMNVSTLELGDSALYLCASSLDRTRTQFFGPGTRLTVL.

Many counts were recorded for this clonotype. The rearrangement joins TRBV27 to TRBJ1-1; 9 bases agree with TRBD1. V lost 3 bases to trimming and J lost 4 bases; unmatched junction nucleotides: 3. CDR1 MNHEY and CDR2 SMNVEV come from the germline V gene (reference sequence). The CDR3 is 14 amino acids. The CDR3 DNA reads as TGTGCCAGCAGTTTTGGGACAGGGTCCACTGAAGCTTTCTTT. Its protein product is CASSFGTGSTEAFF.

The V and J genes are TRBV6-1 and TRBJ1-1, with 9 positions matching TRBD1. Losses at the gene ends were 5 bases for V and 4 bases for J; bases not matched to a gene: 2. The germline gives CDR1 MNHNS, CDR2 SASEGT. The CDR3 covers 13 residues. The DNA for the CDR3 is TGTGCCAGCAGTACAGGGGGCTCCACTGAAGCTTTCTTT. Protein: CASSTGGSTEAFF.

Note on this clonotype: Since no conserved phenylalanine or tryptophan closes the CDR3, a read error is the likely cause. V usage is TRBV18 and J usage is TRBJ2-7; no clear D. The CDR3 is 14 amino acids. V lost 2 bases to trimming and J lost 1 base, with 9 bases between them. Germline loops: CDR1 KGHSH, CDR2 LQKENI. CDR3 DNA: TGTGCCAGCTCACCAAGGGCTGGATCCTACGAGCAGTACAAC. It encodes CASSPRAGSYEQYN.